The 21 T cell receptor beta chains below were found in one sample sequenced in a study of cytotoxic CD8 clonotypes in ibrutinib-treated CLL. TCRdb keeps only in-frame clones here, not all; method: immunoSEQ multiplex PCR. The repertoire has 6,500 to 9,500 clones, more than 60% of them found once; the top ten carry approximately 3.9%. The specimen comprised PBMCs, sampled before ibrutinib treatment. These receptors were obtained from a human donor with chronic lymphocytic leukemia.

V gene TRBV28 combines with J gene TRBJ2-5, with D possibly matching TRBD2 (5 bases). Trimming shortened V by 4 bases and J by 5 bases, and 8 bases separated the two germline ends. The CDR3 is 12 amino acids. Germline-derived CDR1 and CDR2 are MDHEN and SYDVKM. CDR3 amino acids: CASSSSGETQYF. In nucleotides, the CDR3 is TGTGCCAGCAGTTCGTCGGGGGAGACCCAGTACTTC.

The chain carries TRBV5-6 and TRBJ2-2; D possibly corresponds to TRBD2 (5 bases). Germline V gene lookup returns CDR1 SGHDT and CDR2 YYEEEE. The V end lost 2 bases, the J end lost 6 bases, and 17 bases lay between the germline ends. CDR3 length equals 16 residues. CDR3 coding DNA: TGTGCCAGCAGCTTAAGGACGGCGTTCGGGGCCGGGGAGCTGTTTTTT. Protein: CASSLRTAFGAGELFF.

The chain employs TRBV28 and TRBJ2-1, with 8 bases that match TRBD1. Germline CDR1 MDHEN, CDR2 SYDVKM. The CDR3 is 13 amino acids. V dropped 7 bases and J dropped 9; count of bases not matched to a gene: 8. In DNA form, the CDR3 reads TGTGCCAGCATCACCCGCGACAGGGGTGAGCAGTTCTTC. Its translation is CASITRDRGEQFF.

The J gene is TRBJ2-3, the V gene TRBV7-2; D gene ambiguous. CDR3 length: 14 amino acids. Germline V gene data show CDR1 as SGHTA and CDR2 as FQGNSA. Between the trimmed V and J ends, which lost 6 bases and 11 bases, there was a span of 21 bases. CDR3: CASRPGSSSVGQYF. The CDR3 nucleotides are TGTGCCAGCAGGCCCGGGTCCTCTTCTGTCGGGCAGTATTTT.

The V gene is TRBV7-2, the J gene TRBJ2-7; unclear D gene. The CDR3 is 12 residues long. The germline V and J ends were trimmed by 0 bases and 3 bases, with 3 bases remaining between them. The germline CDR1 and CDR2 sequences are SGHTA and FQGNSA. The CDR3 DNA follows: TGTGCCAGCAGCTTAGCGCTCTACGAGCAGTACTTC. This sequence encodes CASSLALYEQYF.

The J gene is TRBJ1-2, the V gene TRBV10-3, with D hard to call. This CDR3 spans 15 amino acids. V lost 0 bases and J lost 8, with 16 bases in between. The germline V gene encodes CDR1 ENHRY and CDR2 SYGVKD. In DNA form, the CDR3 reads TGTGCCATCAGTGAGTCGGGGAACGAGGTGGAGGGCTACACCTTC. Its translation is CAISESGNEVEGYTF.

This chain uses TRBV28 with TRBJ2-7; 9 nucleotides match TRBD1. V trimming: 3 bases; J trimming: 7 bases; junction bases outside the gene matches: 13. CDR1 is MDHEN, CDR2 SYDVKM, per germline. This CDR3 spans 16 amino acids. The CDR3 region is CASSLLAQGAPREQYF. The CDR3 DNA sequence: TGTGCCAGCAGTTTGTTAGCACAGGGGGCTCCACGGGAGCAGTACTTC.

This chain joins TRBV7-2 and TRBJ1-2, with 8 bases that match TRBD1. The CDR3 sequence is 14 residues long. Germline values: CDR1 SGHTA, CDR2 FQGNSA. V lost 3 bases and J lost 8; bases outside the gene matches: 8. The CDR3 DNA reads TGTGCCAGCAGCTTGGGACAGGTGGCGGCGGGCTACACCTTC. It yields the protein CASSLGQVAAGYTF.

CDR3 region: CASSIAGPGGPQHF. CDR3 sequence (DNA): TGTGCCAGTAGTATAGCTGGGCCCGGGGGGCCCCAGCATTTT. The chain joins TRBV19 to TRBJ1-5; D perhaps matches TRBD1 (5 bases). The CDR3 is 14 residues long. V was shortened by 1 base and J by 9 bases, with 13 bases between the two germline ends. From germline, CDR1 is LNHDA and CDR2 SQIVND (reference sequence).

The rearrangement uses TRBV11-3 and TRBJ2-2; D unresolved. The CDR3 runs to 13 residues. Looked up from germline, CDR1 is SGHNT and CDR2 is YENEEA. V was trimmed by 6 bases and J by 0 bases, leaving 5 bases between them. In DNA form, the CDR3 reads TGTGCCAGCAGTTTTGCGAACACCGGGGAGCTGTTTTTT. The encoded protein is CASSFANTGELFF.

The chain uses TRBV9 and TRBJ1-1; D gene unclear. CDR3 length: 14 amino acids. Trimming took off 7 bases at V and 1 base at J, with 14 bases between the two ends. Germline V CDR1 and CDR2: SGDLS, YYNGEE. CDR3 in amino acids: CASRTGFGNTEAFF. CDR3 nucleotides: TGTGCCAGCCGGACGGGTTTCGGGAACACTGAAGCTTTCTTT. Variable domain in full (rest from reference TRBV9 and TRBJ1-1): DSGVTQTPKHLITATGQRVTLRCSPRSGDLSVYWYQQSLDQGLQFLIQYYNGEERAKGNILERFSAQQFPDLHSELNLSSLELGDSALYFCASRTGFGNTEAFFGQGTRLTVV.

The chain uses TRBV10-3 and TRBJ1-2; maybe TRBD1 (5 bases). The CDR3 contains 12 residues. Germline CDR1 ENHRY, CDR2 SYGVKD. V was shortened by 7 bases and J by 8 bases, with 14 bases between the two germline ends. The CDR3 nucleotides are TGTGCCATCACTGCTGACCGGGGCGGCTACACCTTC. Translation: CAITADRGGYTF.

This chain uses TRBV7-2 with TRBJ2-1; 8 bases are a match to TRBD2. CDR1 and CDR2 (germline): SGHTA, FQGNSA. V lost 5 bases, J lost 4 bases, and 7 bases stayed unmatched. This CDR3 comprises 15 residues. The CDR3 sequence is CASSPGGAGYNEQFF. CDR3 DNA sequence: TGTGCCAGCAGCCCCGGGGGGGCCGGGTACAATGAGCAGTTCTTC.

The V gene is TRBV9, the J gene TRBJ2-1, with D possibly matching TRBD2 (7 bases). The CDR3 totals 15 residues. CDR1 and CDR2 (germline): SGDLS, YYNGEE. The germline V and J ends were trimmed by 6 bases and 6 bases, with 19 bases remaining between them. CDR3 coding DNA: TGTGCCAGCAACCTGGGAGGGGGAAGGGGCAATGAGCAGTTCTTC. Protein: CASNLGGGRGNEQFF. Complete variable domain (other parts from reference TRBV9 and TRBJ2-1): DSGVTQTPKHLITATGQRVTLRCSPRSGDLSVYWYQQSLDQGLQFLIQYYNGEERAKGNILERFSAQQFPDLHSELNLSSLELGDSALYFCASNLGGGRGNEQFFGPGTRLTVL.

This chain connects TRBV6-5 to TRBJ1-1, with a possible D match to TRBD1 (5 bases). V was clipped by 3 bases and J by 1 base, with 9 bases between them. Germline-derived CDR1 and CDR2 are MNHEY and SVGAGI. The CDR3 is made up of 14 amino acids. CDR3 in DNA: TGTGCCAGCAGTTATCTGGGGGGGAACACTGAAGCTTTCTTT. Residues: CASSYLGGNTEAFF.

The CDR3 sequence: CASSHRTIDYGYTF. CDR3 nucleotides: TGCGCCAGCAGCCACAGAACGATTGACTATGGCTACACCTTC. The gene calls are TRBV4-3 and TRBJ1-2; unclear D gene. Germline lookup yields CDR1 LGHNA and CDR2 YSLEER. The CDR3 sequence is 14 residues long. The V gene lost 3 bases and the J gene lost 3 bases, with 11 bases spanning the gap.

The genes are TRBV5-5 and TRBJ2-7; D perhaps matches TRBD1 (6 bases). The CDR3 totals 15 residues. CDR1 SGHKS and CDR2 YYEKEE come from the germline V gene (reference sequence). V lost 1 base to trimming and J lost 3 bases, with 14 bases between them. CDR3: CASSLHRTEIYEQYF. As DNA, the CDR3 is TGTGCCAGCAGCTTGCACAGGACAGAGATCTACGAGCAGTACTTC.

This clone showed up just once. The chain uses TRBV28 and TRBJ1-3; a possible D gene is TRBD1 (6 bases). The CDR3 sequence is 18 residues long. CDR1 is MDHEN and CDR2 is SYDVKM in the germline V gene. The V end was cut by 6 bases, the J end by 3 bases, with 24 bases between. The DNA of the CDR3 is TGTGCCAGCAGCCCCACCGGGGGACACCGAGGGGTTGGAAACACCATATATTTT. It is translated as CASSPTGGHRGVGNTIYF.

The V and J genes are TRBV6-6 and TRBJ1-5; D uncertain. V lost 5 bases, J lost 7 bases, and 9 bases lay in between. This CDR3 has 12 residues. Germline V gene sequence: CDR1 MNHNY, CDR2 SVGAGI (reference sequence). In DNA, the CDR3 is TGTGCCAGCAGTCCATGGGTGCAGCCCCAGCATTTT. Protein product: CASSPWVQPQHF.

The rearrangement links TRBV11-2 to TRBJ1-4, with D possibly being TRBD1 (6 bases). CDR1 is SGHAT, CDR2 FQNNGV, per germline. Trimming left V 5 bases short and J 6 bases short, with 10 bases between. This CDR3 region has 13 residues. The CDR3 is CASSRRTDEKLFF. The CDR3 bases are TGTGCCAGCAGCAGAAGGACAGATGAAAAACTGTTTTTT.

The gene calls are TRBV5-1 and TRBJ2-1; weak D call: TRBD2 (6 bases). Trimming stripped 6 bases from V and 6 bases from J, with 22 bases between. CDR1 and CDR2 from the germline V gene are SGHRS and YFSETQ. This CDR3 region has 16 residues. CDR3 in amino acids: CASNLELGRLGNEQFF. For the CDR3, the DNA is TGCGCCAGCAACCTCGAACTAGGACGACTAGGCAATGAGCAGTTCTTC.